A single sample is the source of the 18 T cell receptor beta chains below, sequenced in a study of read filtering for tumor transcriptome and immune sequencing. From around 0.4 ug of RNA, a library with molecular barcoded alpha/delta and beta/gamma adaptors was made. Via MiXCR, TCRdb re-called the reads, giving one row per CDR3 protein. This table has tens of thousands of distinct CDR3 sequences, 15% to 20% appearing once. Input material: a population of CD138-negative cells sorted from bone marrow. These receptors came from a donor at least 40 years old with multiple myeloma.

This chain uses TRBV6-5 with TRBJ2-1; 9 bases are shared with TRBD2. CDR1 MNHEY and CDR2 SVGAGI come from the germline V gene. CDR3 length: 12 residues. V shed 6 bases and J 8 bases; nucleotides not matched to a gene: 2. The CDR3 coding sequence is TGTGCCAGCAGAGGCGGGAGGGATGAGCAGTTCTTC. It yields the protein CASRGGRDEQFF.

V gene TRBV7-9 combines with J gene TRBJ2-1; D is undetermined. Germline V gene data show CDR1 as SEHNR and CDR2 as FQNEAQ (reference sequence). The CDR3 totals 14 residues. Trimming pared 5 bases from V and 5 bases from J, leaving 13 bases between. CDR3 protein: CASSVLTGDNEQFF. The CDR3 coding sequence is TGTGCCAGCAGCGTCTTAACTGGGGACAATGAGCAGTTCTTC.

Many counts were recorded for this clonotype. The chain uses TRBV30 and TRBJ2-7; 9 nucleotides match TRBD2. Germline CDR1 GTSNPN, CDR2 SVGIG (reference sequence). The CDR3 is 14 amino acids. The junction had 2 bases not matched to a gene; V was cut back by 2 bases and J by 0 bases. In DNA, the CDR3 is TGTGCCTGGAGTAATAGCGGGGGCTCCTACGAGCAGTACTTC. Its translation is CAWSNSGGSYEQYF.

In this sample, this clonotype turned up many times. This chain connects TRBV6-6 to TRBJ2-7; tentatively, D is TRBD1 (5 bases). Germline V gives CDR1 MNHNY, CDR2 SVGAGI (reference sequence). The CDR3 loop spans 14 amino acids. With 2 bases removed from V and 6 bases from J, the gap between germline ends came to 14 bases. The CDR3: CASSYRAGFLEQYF. The CDR3 DNA is TGTGCCAGCAGTTACAGAGCAGGGTTCCTCGAGCAGTACTTC.

This clonotype has ten or more counts. This rearrangement joins TRBV19 to TRBJ2-5; 11 positions match TRBD1. This CDR3 has 15 amino acids. Germline V gene lookup returns CDR1 LNHDA and CDR2 SQIVND (reference sequence). Losses at the gene ends were 3 bases for V and 5 bases for J; bases not matched to a gene: 5. This CDR3 is CASSIWGQGEETQYF. CDR3 bases: TGTGCCAGTAGTATCTGGGGACAGGGGGAGGAGACCCAGTACTTC.

This clonotype was observed many times. This chain uses TRBV28 with TRBJ1-1; D unresolved. The CDR3 consists of 11 residues. V dropped 5 bases and J dropped 4 bases, with 5 bases sitting between them. Germline V gene lookup returns CDR1 MDHEN and CDR2 SYDVKM. CDR3 in amino acids: CASSLTTEAFF. For the CDR3, the DNA is TGTGCCAGCAGTCTTACCACTGAAGCTTTCTTT.

This clonotype was picked up one time. Given a much more abundant clone one base away, this may be a read error. The chain links TRBV10-3 to TRBJ2-6; possibly TRBD1 for D (6 bases). From germline, CDR1 is ENHRY and CDR2 SYGVKD. This CDR3 has 16 amino acids. CDR3 residues: CAISELRGLGADVLTF. The CDR3 region has the DNA TGTGCCATCAGTGAGCTAAGGGGTCTGGGGGCCGACGTCCTGACTTTC.

Ten or more counts support this clonotype. This likely comes from a read error, as the CDR3 has no conserved phenylalanine or tryptophan at its end. J is TRBJ2-2 and V is TRBV3-1; 8 nucleotides match TRBD2. V lost 6 bases and J lost 1; bases outside the gene matches: 4. Per germline, CDR1 LGHDT and CDR2 YNNKEL (reference sequence). The CDR3 covers 15 residues. The CDR3 loop is CASSPSGGNTGELFL. The DNA of the CDR3 is TGTGCCAGCAGTCCAAGCGGGGGGAACACCGGGGAGCTGTTTCTT.

This clonotype was counted many times. At one end the junction does not follow the germline gene, possibly because of a read error. The V call is TRBV20-1, the J call TRBJ1-6, with 8 bases aligning to TRBD1. This CDR3 has 12 amino acids. The germline CDR1 and CDR2 sequences are DFQATT and SNEGSKA (reference sequence). The CDR3 DNA is TGCAGTGCTCGAGACAGGGGTTCACCCCTCCACTTT. It yields the protein CSARDRGSPLHF.

This chain uses TRBV20-1 with TRBJ2-3; 9 bases agree with TRBD2. The germline V gene has CDR1 DFQATT and CDR2 SNEGSKA (reference sequence). Unmatched junction bases numbered 7, after V lost 6 bases and J lost 6 bases. The CDR3 length is 13 residues. The CDR3 sequence is CSALTSGIDTQYF. Here the CDR3 DNA reads TGCAGTGCGTTGACTAGCGGCATTGATACGCAGTATTTT.

On this clonotype: A much larger clone differs by one base, so this may be a read error. The rearrangement links TRBV20-1 to TRBJ1-4; no definite D call. This CDR3 has 13 residues. Germline values: CDR1 DFQATT, CDR2 SNEGSKA (reference sequence). The DNA of the CDR3 is TGCAGTGCTACCAAATCAACTAATGAAAAACTGTCTTTT. Translating it yields CSATKSTNEKLSF.

This clonotype was observed at least ten times. A read error may produce the germline difference seen at one junction end. The chain joins TRBV28 to TRBJ1-1; D not resolved. The CDR3 length is 16 residues. Germline V gene sequence: CDR1 MDHEN, CDR2 SYDVKM. The CDR3 is CASSLKGRGMNTEALF. The CDR3 DNA sequence: TGTGCCAGCAGTTTAAAGGGTCGCGGCATGAACACTGAAGCTCTCTTT.

This clonotype was counted many times. The chain is built from TRBV12-3 or TRBV12-4 and TRBJ2-2; D remains unclear. The CDR3 runs to 12 residues. With 7 bases removed from V and 1 base from J, the gap between germline ends came to 4 bases. The CDR3 is CASTGNTGELFF. The CDR3 DNA follows: TGTGCCAGCACAGGGAACACCGGGGAGCTGTTTTTT.

A note on this clonotype: This sequence may be a read error, since a much larger clone differs from it by one base. The J gene is TRBJ2-7, the V gene TRBV3-1; 10 bases fit TRBD2. This CDR3 is 15 amino acids long. The J segment lost 9 bases and the V segment lost 1 base, leaving 9 bases of the junction unmatched. Per germline, CDR1 LGHDT and CDR2 YNNKEL (reference sequence). CDR3 sequence (DNA): TGTGCCAGCAGCCAAGGCGGCCTAGCGGGAGCCGTGCAGTACTTC. Translation: CASSQGGLAGAVQYF.

This clonotype was counted only a few times. Possible read error: a much larger clone is one base away. This chain connects TRBV11-3 to TRBJ2-1; 9 bases match TRBD2. Germline assignment: CDR1 SGHNT and CDR2 YENEEA. There are 17 residues in the CDR3. The V segment lost 11 bases and the J segment 8 bases; nucleotides outside the gene matches: 22. The CDR3 region has the DNA TGTGCCGGCACCGATAATAGCGGGAGTAGTGGGGTTGATGAGCAGTTCTTC. It translates to CAGTDNSGSSGVDEQFF.

A remark on this clonotype: This may be a read error, as it is one base from a much larger clone. V and J are TRBV20-1 and TRBJ2-5; D perhaps matches TRBD1 (6 bases). The CDR3 loop spans 15 amino acids. Germline V gene data show CDR1 as DFQATT and CDR2 as SNEGSKA (reference sequence). The V and J ends lost 6 bases and 2 bases respectively, with 19 bases between them. The CDR3: CSATVGTSRQETQYF. The CDR3 DNA reads as TGCAGTGCCACGGTCGGGACATCACGTCAAGAGACCCAGTACTTC.

This clonotype has a count of ten or more. The V and J genes are TRBV20-1 and TRBJ2-3; no firm D call. From germline, CDR1 is DFQATT and CDR2 SNEGSKA (reference sequence). The CDR3 has 12 residues. V shed 3 bases and J shed 0 bases, with 4 bases lying between them. This CDR3 reads CSARSSTDTQYF. CDR3 nucleotide sequence: TGCAGTGCTAGGTCTAGCACAGATACGCAGTATTTT.

The sample holds many counts of this clonotype. J is TRBJ2-1 and V is TRBV5-1; 11 bases match TRBD2. V was pared by 2 bases and J by 0 bases, with 7 bases of the junction left unmatched. This CDR3 comprises 18 residues. Germline CDR1 and CDR2: SGHRS and YFSETQ. The CDR3 DNA reads TGCGCCAGCAGCTTCCTAGCGGGAGGCCCCACCTCCTACAATGAGCAGTTCTTC. This codes for CASSFLAGGPTSYNEQFF.